This TCR beta chain was recorded in a study of monozygotic twins with inflammatory bowel disease. One entry per CDR3 protein, without DNA, is what TCRdb gives after re-calling the 5' RACE reads. The sample has more than 350,000 distinct CDR3 sequences; the top ten hold 2% to 3%. Study-level points and caveats: Healthy co-twins showed greater TCRbeta diversity (inverse Simpson) than IBD patients.

About this clonotype itself: As yet, its antigen is unknown.

Sequencing was carried out using blood. The TCR comes from a human donor with ulcerative colitis or Crohn's disease, or a healthy co-twin of an affected twin (not recorded which).

CDR3 amino acids: CAISESGAQETQYF. V usage is TRBV10-3 and J usage is TRBJ2-5. From germline, CDR1 is ENHRY and CDR2 SYGVKD. This CDR3 has 14 amino acids.